The clone carrying this TCR beta chain was seen ten or more times. Its antigen is not identified. This sample is part of a study of early T cells in non-severe SARS-CoV-2 infection. Study summary: Bulk RNA isolated from unsorted whole blood underwent sequencing; chains were not paired. General study results and limits: The VDJdb matching leaned toward anti-spike CD8 responses and overlooked private and CD4 specificities.

cDNA molecules, individually, were tagged with unique molecular identifiers. One entry per CDR3 protein results from TCRdb running MiXCR on the 5' RACE reads. The sample has 80,000 or so distinct CDR3 sequences, roughly 13% seen once; the top ten hold approximately 3.3%. V lost 3 bases, J lost 5 bases, and 7 bases lay in between. CDR3 length equals 13 residues. Germline CDR1 and CDR2: LNHDA and SQIVND (reference sequence). The V and J genes are TRBV19 and TRBJ1-4, with D uncertain. The receptor was isolated from an adult who was a healthcare worker with PCR-confirmed SARS-CoV-2 infection or an uninfected control (not recorded which). The sequenced sample was whole blood. The DNA of the CDR3 is TGTGCCAGTAGTATGGCGGTGAATGAAAAACTGTTTTTT. Protein sequence: CASSMAVNEKLFF.